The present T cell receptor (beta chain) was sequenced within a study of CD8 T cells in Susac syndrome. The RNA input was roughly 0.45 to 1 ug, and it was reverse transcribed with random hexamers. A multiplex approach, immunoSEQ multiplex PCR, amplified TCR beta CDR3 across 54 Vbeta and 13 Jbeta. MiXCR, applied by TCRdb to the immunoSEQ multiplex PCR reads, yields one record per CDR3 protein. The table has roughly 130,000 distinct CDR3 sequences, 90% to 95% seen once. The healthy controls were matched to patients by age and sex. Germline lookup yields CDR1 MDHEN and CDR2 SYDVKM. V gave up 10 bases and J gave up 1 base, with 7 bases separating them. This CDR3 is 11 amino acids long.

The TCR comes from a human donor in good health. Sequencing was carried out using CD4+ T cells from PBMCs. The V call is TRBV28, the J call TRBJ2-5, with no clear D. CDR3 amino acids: CATGGQETQYF. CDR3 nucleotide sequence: TGTGCCACCGGTGGCCAAGAGACCCAGTACTTC.